Listed below are T cell receptor beta chains from one sample, sequenced in a study of shared clonotypes between healthy human individuals. Measured with immunoSEQ multiplex PCR; TCRdb has only the in-frame clones, and not every one. The sample lists 470,000 or so clones; over 75% were seen once. Sequencing was carried out using PBMCs. All receptors derive from a woman aged 40 to 55 in good health. Some clones in this sample may be carry-over from other donors' samples. CDR3s include the opening cysteine and the closing phenylalanine or tryptophan. The D gene is left open where the match is weak. Expanded clones get a size class; other rows say once, few or many, or leave the size out.

clone size,J gene,V gene,D gene,CDR3 DNA,CDR3 protein
few,TRBJ2-7,TRBV7-2,TRBD1,TGTGCCAGCAGCCCCGGGGGACAGGCGTGGGAGCAGTACTTC,CASSPGGQAWEQYF
NA,TRBJ1-2,TRBV6-6,NA,TGTGCCAGCAGTTACTCAGGGGACTCTGGCTACACCTTC,CASSYSGDSGYTF
NA,TRBJ2-7,TRBV28,NA,TGTGCCAGCAGTTTGAGAAACTACGAGCAGTACTTC,CASSLRNYEQYF
NA,TRBJ2-5,TRBV6-5,NA,TGTGCCAGCAGTGCGACCGGGACCCAAGAGACCCAGTACTTC,CASSATGTQETQYF
NA,TRBJ2-3,TRBV4-3,NA,TGCGCCAGCAGCCAAGAGCCGTCCACAGATACGCAGTATTTT,CASSQEPSTDTQYF
NA,TRBJ2-1,TRBV7-9,TRBD2,TGTGCCAGTAAACCTAGCGGTATATCGTACAATGAGCAGTTCTTC,CASKPSGISYNEQFF
NA,TRBJ1-1,TRBV28,NA,TGTGCCAGCAGGGCCACGAACACTGAAGCTTTCTTT,CASRATNTEAFF
NA,TRBJ2-7,TRBV5-1,NA,TGCGCCAGCAGCTTGGGAGGGGCCCCCCAAATGGGCGAGCAGTACTTC,CASSLGGAPQMGEQYF
NA,TRBJ2-2,TRBV18,TRBD2,TGTGCCAGCTCACCACCCCTAGCGGGAGGGACCGGGGAGCTGTTTTTT,CASSPPLAGGTGELFF
NA,TRBJ2-1,TRBV7-6,NA,TGTGCCAGCAGCTTAGCGCCCCCTACCTCGGAGCAGTTCTTC,CASSLAPPTSEQFF
NA,TRBJ2-2,TRBV5-1,TRBD1,TGCGCCAGCAGCTTAAGCCCGGGGACAGGGTCTACCGGGGAGCTGTTTTTT,CASSLSPGTGSTGELFF
many,TRBJ2-2,TRBV5-1,NA,TGCGCCAGCAGCTTGGGCAGACCGAACACCGGGGAGCTGTTTTTT,CASSLGRPNTGELFF
NA,TRBJ2-3,TRBV19,NA,TGTGCCAGTAAAAGCGGGTCTGGCACAGATACGCAGTATTTT,CASKSGSGTDTQYF
NA,TRBJ2-3,TRBV9,NA,TGTGCCAGCAGCCCAAGGTCTCGCACAGATACGCAGTATTTT,CASSPRSRTDTQYF